A selection of T cell receptor beta chains follows, all from one sample in a study of yellow fever vaccine responses in identical twins. TCRdb reprocessed the RT-PCR reads via MiXCR and lists one record per CDR3 protein. This sample has some 35,000 distinct CDR3 sequences, with less than 70% found just once. The source was T cells from blood (PBMCs), unsorted or a sorted subset (not recorded which), collected before or after yellow fever vaccination (not recorded which). All receptors come from a woman aged 18-30 years who received the yellow fever vaccine. The CDR3 runs from the conserved cysteine through the conserved F or W. Each record gives: CDR3 protein, CDR3 DNA, clone size, J gene, V gene, D gene. The D gene is left open where the match is weak. Clone size is stated in some rows and not others, as once, few, many or a class when expanded.

cdr3_aa: CASSLVGLAGGPYNEQFF; cdr3_nt: TGTGCCAGCAGCTTGGTCGGACTAGCGGGAGGACCGTACAATGAGCAGTTCTTC; clone_size: NA; j_call: TRBJ2-1; v_call: TRBV5-5; d_call: TRBD2
cdr3_aa: CASSVKGGSSYNEQFF; cdr3_nt: TGTGCCAGCAGCGTTAAAGGCGGAAGCTCCTACAATGAGCAGTTCTTC; clone_size: NA; j_call: TRBJ2-1; v_call: TRBV9; d_call: NA
cdr3_aa: CASSVAAGRSDTQYF; cdr3_nt: TGTGCCAGCAGCGTAGCAGCGGGGCGCTCCGATACGCAGTATTTT; clone_size: NA; j_call: TRBJ2-3; v_call: TRBV9; d_call: TRBD2
cdr3_aa: CASSQEATNEKLFF; cdr3_nt: TGTGCCAGCAGCCAAGAAGCAACTAATGAAAAACTGTTTTTT; clone_size: NA; j_call: TRBJ1-4; v_call: TRBV11-3; d_call: NA
cdr3_aa: CASSPGQSYNEQFF; cdr3_nt: TGTGCCAGCTCACCCGGACAGTCGTACAATGAGCAGTTCTTC; clone_size: NA; j_call: TRBJ2-1; v_call: TRBV18; d_call: NA
cdr3_aa: CASSLDLTRTDTQYF; cdr3_nt: TGCGCCAGCAGCTTGGATCTCACTCGCACAGATACGCAGTATTTT; clone_size: NA; j_call: TRBJ2-3; v_call: TRBV5-1; d_call: NA
cdr3_aa: CASSSSIGTPNSPLHF; cdr3_nt: TGTGCCAGCAGCTCAAGTATAGGGACACCTAATTCACCCCTCCACTTT; clone_size: NA; j_call: TRBJ1-6; v_call: TRBV7-2; d_call: NA
cdr3_aa: CASSLWGNTEAFF; cdr3_nt: TGTGCCAGCAGCTTGTGGGGAAACACTGAAGCTTTCTTT; clone_size: few; j_call: TRBJ1-1; v_call: TRBV5-4; d_call: NA
cdr3_aa: CAISYGQTFNGYTF; cdr3_nt: TGTGCCATCAGTTATGGACAGACTTTCAATGGCTACACCTTC; clone_size: NA; j_call: TRBJ1-2; v_call: TRBV10-3; d_call: NA
cdr3_aa: CASSPRNPGWGSYEQYF; cdr3_nt: TGTGCCAGCTCACCACGCAATCCTGGATGGGGATCTTACGAGCAGTACTTC; clone_size: few; j_call: TRBJ2-7; v_call: TRBV18; d_call: NA
cdr3_aa: CASWGQPNTEAFF; cdr3_nt: TGTGCCAGCTGGGGACAACCTAACACTGAAGCTTTCTTT; clone_size: few; j_call: TRBJ1-1; v_call: TRBV28; d_call: NA
cdr3_aa: CASSIGPYKQFF; cdr3_nt: TGTGCCAGTAGTATAGGTCCCTACAAGCAGTTCTTC; clone_size: NA; j_call: TRBJ2-1; v_call: TRBV19; d_call: NA
cdr3_aa: CASKGQGENTGELFF; cdr3_nt: TGTGCCAGCAAGGGGCAGGGGGAGAACACCGGGGAGCTGTTTTTT; clone_size: NA; j_call: TRBJ2-2; v_call: TRBV27; d_call: TRBD1
cdr3_aa: CASSPRGAAMNTEAFF; cdr3_nt: TGTGCCAGCAGTCCCCGGGGGGCCGCCATGAACACTGAAGCTTTCTTT; clone_size: NA; j_call: TRBJ1-1; v_call: TRBV25-1; d_call: NA
cdr3_aa: CASSQGTHPPYEQYF; cdr3_nt: TGTGCCAGCAGTCAAGGGACCCACCCTCCCTACGAGCAGTACTTC; clone_size: NA; j_call: TRBJ2-7; v_call: TRBV7-3; d_call: NA
cdr3_aa: CASSGRTRVITGELFF; cdr3_nt: TGTGCCAGCAGCGGCAGGACCCGTGTTATTACCGGGGAGCTGTTTTTT; clone_size: NA; j_call: TRBJ2-2; v_call: TRBV11-3; d_call: NA
cdr3_aa: CSSTDNPYGYTF; cdr3_nt: TGCAGTTCCACGGATAACCCCTATGGCTACACCTTC; clone_size: few; j_call: TRBJ1-2; v_call: TRBV20-1; d_call: NA
cdr3_aa: CASLTTGRNTEAFF; cdr3_nt: TGTGCCAGCCTCACGACGGGACGGAACACTGAAGCTTTCTTT; clone_size: NA; j_call: TRBJ1-1; v_call: TRBV11-3; d_call: NA
cdr3_aa: CASSPLWWTRFYTGELFF; cdr3_nt: TGTGCCAGCAGCCCTCTGTGGTGGACGAGGTTTTACACCGGGGAGCTGTTTTTT; clone_size: NA; j_call: TRBJ2-2; v_call: TRBV11-1; d_call: NA
cdr3_aa: CASSLLDTRTEAFF; cdr3_nt: TGTGCCAGCAGCTTGCTGGACACCAGAACTGAAGCTTTCTTT; clone_size: NA; j_call: TRBJ1-1; v_call: TRBV5-4; d_call: NA
cdr3_aa: CASSLGVPESTEAFF; cdr3_nt: TGCGCCAGCAGCTTGGGGGTCCCGGAAAGCACTGAAGCTTTCTTT; clone_size: NA; j_call: TRBJ1-1; v_call: TRBV5-1; d_call: NA
cdr3_aa: CASSLVDVPGTEAFF; cdr3_nt: TGTGCCAGCAGTTTAGTTGACGTGCCGGGCACTGAAGCTTTCTTT; clone_size: few; j_call: TRBJ1-1; v_call: TRBV12-3/TRBV12-4; d_call: NA
cdr3_aa: CATSDFRLAGGNNEQFF; cdr3_nt: TGTGCCACCAGTGATTTTAGGCTAGCGGGGGGCAACAATGAGCAGTTCTTC; clone_size: NA; j_call: TRBJ2-1; v_call: TRBV24-1; d_call: TRBD2
cdr3_aa: CASSLVGNQETQYF; cdr3_nt: TGTGCCAGCAGCTTAGTGGGGAATCAAGAGACCCAGTACTTC; clone_size: once; j_call: TRBJ2-5; v_call: TRBV11-1; d_call: NA
cdr3_aa: CASCTSTDTQYF; cdr3_nt: TGTGCCAGCTGTACTAGCACAGATACGCAGTATTTT; clone_size: NA; j_call: TRBJ2-3; v_call: TRBV2; d_call: NA
cdr3_aa: CASSQVGNWPANGYTF; cdr3_nt: TGCGCCAGCAGCCAAGTGGGGAACTGGCCAGCTAATGGCTACACCTTC; clone_size: NA; j_call: TRBJ1-2; v_call: TRBV4-1; d_call: NA
cdr3_aa: CASRAERSYNEQFF; cdr3_nt: TGTGCCAGCAGGGCGGAGAGGTCCTACAATGAGCAGTTCTTC; clone_size: few; j_call: TRBJ2-1; v_call: TRBV4-2; d_call: NA
cdr3_aa: CASSSSDGGITEAFF; cdr3_nt: TGTGCCAGCTCATCAAGCGACGGGGGAATCACTGAAGCTTTCTTT; clone_size: few; j_call: TRBJ1-1; v_call: TRBV18; d_call: NA
cdr3_aa: CASSLGDSNQPQHF; cdr3_nt: TGTGCCAGCTCACTCGGGGACAGCAATCAGCCCCAGCATTTT; clone_size: NA; j_call: TRBJ1-5; v_call: TRBV18; d_call: NA
cdr3_aa: CASSPQGARYEQYF; cdr3_nt: TGTGCCAGCAGTCCGCAGGGGGCGCGGTACGAGCAGTACTTC; clone_size: NA; j_call: TRBJ2-7; v_call: TRBV28; d_call: TRBD1
cdr3_aa: CASSQELNPRGNYYGYTF; cdr3_nt: TGCGCCAGCAGCCAAGAGCTAAACCCCAGGGGGAATTACTATGGCTACACCTTC; clone_size: NA; j_call: TRBJ1-2; v_call: TRBV4-1; d_call: TRBD1
cdr3_aa: CAIASTGELFF; cdr3_nt: TGTGCCATCGCTAGCACCGGGGAGCTGTTTTTT; clone_size: NA; j_call: TRBJ2-2; v_call: TRBV10-3; d_call: NA